This T cell receptor (beta chain) was found in a study of shared clonotypes between healthy human individuals. Whole-study context: Donors consisted of two women and a few men between 18 and 49.

Germline CDR1 reads MNHEY; CDR2 reads SVGAGI. The CDR3 is 13 residues long. V lost 4 bases to trimming and J lost 6 bases, with 10 bases between them. Per the study methods: Sequence data from immunoSEQ were junction-only and lacked quality scores; consequently, filtering differed. The protocol was immunoSEQ multiplex PCR, while the TCRdb copy is restricted to in-frame clones and leaves out a portion. V and J calls and clone size are copied from that table; D and trimming were computed from the DNA. The sample has hundreds of thousands of clones, about 95% seen once. As defined, naive CD8 cells were CD45RO-negative and positively selected for CCR7, with terminally differentiated effector memory CD45RA+ cells excluded. This clone was seen once.

The receptor comes from a woman in her twenties or thirties in good health. Sample: naive CD8+ T cells sorted from blood. The chain is built from TRBV6-5 and TRBJ1-5, with no clear D. The DNA of the CDR3 is TGTGCCAGCAGTTCCCTCAAGTCTCAGCCCCAGCATTTT. It is translated as CASSSLKSQPQHF.